The sequence of this T cell receptor beta chain was determined in a study of cytomegalovirus exposure and HLA in healthy donors (TCRdb year 2017). Regarding the study in general: According to a later analysis, the 100 to 150 validation repertoires were produced on the same platform as the 666 repertoires of the first cohort. Along with the approximately 650-subject first cohort, a separate validation cohort of over a hundred different subjects was used. The study aimed to test whether signatures of past pathogen exposure could be identified by cataloging public T cell receptors. To predict cytomegalovirus infection status, the study brought together high-throughput TCR immunosequencing, statistical association of individual TCRs with disease status, and machine learning. Overall study outcomes, separate from this receptor: The validation cohort had no HLA typing available for a later analysis, so co-occurrence within that cohort was assessed over all 110 or so repertoires. A few of the identified cytomegalovirus-associated TCR beta chains were confirmed in vitro to be specific for cytomegalovirus antigens. The authors suggested that the approach could potentially be generalized to other disease states and immunological phenotypes. Most TCR sequences were observed very rarely across donors, whereas some public TCRs were present in many individuals. The study listed 150 to 200 TCR beta chains as associated with cytomegalovirus. A later analysis found that TCRs clustered in the first cohort also tended to co-occur in the 110 or so validation repertoires, with 90% to 95% of cluster scores above 0. In both the original and validation cohorts, the classifier was reported to diagnose cytomegalovirus status with high specificity and sensitivity.

Separate from the approximately 690-subject first cohort, the validation cohort of 120 subjects was the group to which the donors belonged. The library was produced with the immunoSEQ multiplex PCR assay. Concerning the study's data processing: A statistical classification framework was built for diagnosing cytomegalovirus status from the catalog of TCR beta chain sequences. TCRdb holds this immuneACCESS table with in-frame rearrangements only. Some clones are missing; in checked studies, unresolved V genes explain under half, and the rest has no known cause. V, J and clone size are those of that table, while D and trimming were read from the DNA. A total of around 130,000 clones appear in this sample, over 85% of them only once. The leading ten clones occupy over 3% of the sample. The cysteine opens and the phenylalanine closes a CDR3 of 17 amino acids. Just CDR3 DNA is preserved here, 51 bases in frame from base 1. CDR1 and CDR2 (SNHLY, FYNNEI) derive from the germline V gene. Trimming takes 5 bases off V and 0 bases off J; junction bases not matched to a gene: 8.

As concerns this clone: The clone's antigen remains unknown. No quality values exist for individual bases; no much larger clone is one base distant.

Sequencing was carried out using PBMCs. This receptor was obtained from a man aged 25 to 45 in good health and CMV-seronegative. The sequence links TRBV2 to TRBJ2-1; a stretch of 9 junction bases matches TRBD1. The CDR3 corresponds to CASSSGQGFSSYNEQFF. The DNA reads TGTGCCAGCAGTTCAGGACAGGGGTTCAGCTCCTACAATGAGCAGTTCTTC.